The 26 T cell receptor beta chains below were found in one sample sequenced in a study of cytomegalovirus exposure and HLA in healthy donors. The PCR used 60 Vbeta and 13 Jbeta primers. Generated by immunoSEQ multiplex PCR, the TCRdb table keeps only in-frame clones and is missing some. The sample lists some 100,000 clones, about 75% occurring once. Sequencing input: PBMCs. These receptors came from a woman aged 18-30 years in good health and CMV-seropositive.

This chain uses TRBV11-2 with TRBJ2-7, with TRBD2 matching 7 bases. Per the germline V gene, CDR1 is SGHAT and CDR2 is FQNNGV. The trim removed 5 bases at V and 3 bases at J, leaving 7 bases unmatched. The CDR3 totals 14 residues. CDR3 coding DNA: TGTGCCAGCAGCCTGCCCGGGGGGTACTACGAGCAGTACTTC. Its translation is CASSLPGGYYEQYF.

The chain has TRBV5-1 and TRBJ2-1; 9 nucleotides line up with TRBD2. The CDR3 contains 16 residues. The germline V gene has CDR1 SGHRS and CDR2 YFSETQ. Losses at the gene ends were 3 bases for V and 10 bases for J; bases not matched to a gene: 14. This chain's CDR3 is CASSWWAGGTPGEQFF. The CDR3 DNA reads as TGCGCCAGCAGCTGGTGGGCGGGAGGGACGCCAGGGGAGCAGTTCTTC. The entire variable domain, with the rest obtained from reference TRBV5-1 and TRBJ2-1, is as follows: KAGVTQTPRYLIKTRGQQVTLSCSPISGHRSVSWYQQTPGQGLQFLFEYFSETQRNKGNFPGRFSGRQFSNSRSEMNVSTLELGDSALYLCASSWWAGGTPGEQFFGPGTRLTVL.

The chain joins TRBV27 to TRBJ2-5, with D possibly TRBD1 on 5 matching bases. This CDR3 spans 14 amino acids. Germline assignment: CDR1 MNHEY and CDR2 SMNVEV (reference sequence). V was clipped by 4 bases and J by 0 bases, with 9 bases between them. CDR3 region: CASSSTVYQETQYF. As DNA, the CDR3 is TGTGCCAGCAGTTCGACAGTGTACCAAGAGACCCAGTACTTC.

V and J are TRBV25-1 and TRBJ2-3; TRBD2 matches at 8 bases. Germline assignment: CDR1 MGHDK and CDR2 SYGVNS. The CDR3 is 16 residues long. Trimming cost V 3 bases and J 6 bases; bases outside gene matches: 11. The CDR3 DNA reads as TGTGCCAGCAGTGATTCCAGCGGGAGCGCCACGGATACGCAGTATTTT. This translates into CASSDSSGSATDTQYF.

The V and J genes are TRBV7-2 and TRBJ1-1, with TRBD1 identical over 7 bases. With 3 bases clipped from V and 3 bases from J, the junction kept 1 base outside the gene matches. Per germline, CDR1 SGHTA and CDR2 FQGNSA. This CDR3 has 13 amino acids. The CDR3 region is CASSFTGDTEAFF. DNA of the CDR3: TGTGCCAGCAGCTTCACAGGGGACACTGAAGCTTTCTTT.

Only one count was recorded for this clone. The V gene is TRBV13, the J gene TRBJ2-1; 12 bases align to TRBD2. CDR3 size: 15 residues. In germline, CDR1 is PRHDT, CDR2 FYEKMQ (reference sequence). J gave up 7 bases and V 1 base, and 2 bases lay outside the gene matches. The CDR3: CASSLETSGSNEQFF. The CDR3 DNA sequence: TGTGCCAGCAGCTTAGAGACTAGCGGGAGTAATGAGCAGTTCTTC.

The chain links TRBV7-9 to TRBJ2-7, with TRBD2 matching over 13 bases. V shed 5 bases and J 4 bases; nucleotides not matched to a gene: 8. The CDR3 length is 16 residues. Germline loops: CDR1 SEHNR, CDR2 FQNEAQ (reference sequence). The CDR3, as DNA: TGTGCCAGCAGCATACCGGGACTAGCGGGACAATACGAGCAGTACTTC. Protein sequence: CASSIPGLAGQYEQYF.

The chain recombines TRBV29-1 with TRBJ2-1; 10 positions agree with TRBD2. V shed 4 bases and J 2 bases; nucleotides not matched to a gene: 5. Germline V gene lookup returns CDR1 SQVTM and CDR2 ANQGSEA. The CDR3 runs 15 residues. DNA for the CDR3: TGCAGCGTTGGGGCTAGCGGGGGTACCTACAATGAGCAGTTCTTC. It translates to CSVGASGGTYNEQFF.

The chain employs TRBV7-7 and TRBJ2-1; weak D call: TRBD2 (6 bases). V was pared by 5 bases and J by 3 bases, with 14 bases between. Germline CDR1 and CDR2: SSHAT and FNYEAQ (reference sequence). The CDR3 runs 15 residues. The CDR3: CASSPSGGFYNEQFF. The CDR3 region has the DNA TGTGCCAGCAGCCCCTCCGGGGGTTTCTACAATGAGCAGTTCTTC.

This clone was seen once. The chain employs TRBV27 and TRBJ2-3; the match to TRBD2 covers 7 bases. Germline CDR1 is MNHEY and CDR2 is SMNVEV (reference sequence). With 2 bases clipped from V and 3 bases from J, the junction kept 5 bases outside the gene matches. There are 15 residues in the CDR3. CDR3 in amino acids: CASSLRGVGTDTQYF. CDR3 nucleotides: TGTGCCAGCAGTTTACGGGGGGTCGGTACAGATACGCAGTATTTT.

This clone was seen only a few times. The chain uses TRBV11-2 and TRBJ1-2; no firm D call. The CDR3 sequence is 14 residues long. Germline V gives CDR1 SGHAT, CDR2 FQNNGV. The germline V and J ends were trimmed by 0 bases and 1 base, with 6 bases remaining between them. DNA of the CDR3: TGTGCCAGCAGCTTAGATCCGGGTAACTATGGCTACACCTTC. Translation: CASSLDPGNYGYTF.

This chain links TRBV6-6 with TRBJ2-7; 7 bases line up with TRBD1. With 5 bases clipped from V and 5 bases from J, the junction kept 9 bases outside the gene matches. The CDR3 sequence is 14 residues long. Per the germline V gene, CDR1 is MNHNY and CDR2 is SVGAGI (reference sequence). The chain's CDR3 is CASSPRQGRNEQYF. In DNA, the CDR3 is TGTGCCAGCAGTCCACGACAGGGAAGGAACGAGCAGTACTTC.

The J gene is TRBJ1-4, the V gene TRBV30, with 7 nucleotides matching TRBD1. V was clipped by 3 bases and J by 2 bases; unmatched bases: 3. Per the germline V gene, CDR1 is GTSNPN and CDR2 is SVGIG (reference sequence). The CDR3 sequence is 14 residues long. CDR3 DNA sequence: TGTGCCTGGAGCAAGACAGGGACTAATGAAAAACTGTTTTTT. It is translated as CAWSKTGTNEKLFF.

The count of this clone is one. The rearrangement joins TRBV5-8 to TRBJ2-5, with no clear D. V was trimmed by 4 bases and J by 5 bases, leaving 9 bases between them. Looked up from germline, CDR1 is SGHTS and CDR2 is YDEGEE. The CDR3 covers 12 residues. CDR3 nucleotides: TGTGCCAGCAGCCTGCTCGGGGAGACCCAGTACTTC. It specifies CASSLLGETQYF. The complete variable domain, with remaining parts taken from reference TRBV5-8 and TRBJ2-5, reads EAGVTQSPTHLIKTRGQQATLRCSPISGHTSVYWYQQALGLGLQFLLWYDEGEERNRGNFPPRFSGRQFPNYSSELNVNALELEDSALYLCASSLLGETQYFGPGTRLLVL.

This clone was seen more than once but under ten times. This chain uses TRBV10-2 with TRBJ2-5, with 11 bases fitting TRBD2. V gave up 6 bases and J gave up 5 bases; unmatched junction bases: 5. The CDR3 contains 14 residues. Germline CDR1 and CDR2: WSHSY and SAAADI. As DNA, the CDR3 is TGCGCCAGCAGACTAGCGGGAGATAGGGAGACCCAGTACTTC. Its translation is CASRLAGDRETQYF.

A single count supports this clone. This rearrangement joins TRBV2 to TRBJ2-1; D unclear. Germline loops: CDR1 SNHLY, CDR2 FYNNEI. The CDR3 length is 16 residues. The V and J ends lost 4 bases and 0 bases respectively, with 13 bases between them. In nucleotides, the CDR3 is TGTGCCAGCAGTGGTACGGTTCCTCTCTCCTACAATGAGCAGTTCTTC. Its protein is CASSGTVPLSYNEQFF.

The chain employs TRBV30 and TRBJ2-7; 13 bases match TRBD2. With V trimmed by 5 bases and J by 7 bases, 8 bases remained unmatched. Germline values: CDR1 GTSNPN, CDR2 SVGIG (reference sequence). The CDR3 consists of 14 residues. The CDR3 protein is CAWGGLAGADEQYF. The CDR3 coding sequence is TGTGCCTGGGGAGGACTAGCGGGAGCAGATGAGCAGTACTTC.

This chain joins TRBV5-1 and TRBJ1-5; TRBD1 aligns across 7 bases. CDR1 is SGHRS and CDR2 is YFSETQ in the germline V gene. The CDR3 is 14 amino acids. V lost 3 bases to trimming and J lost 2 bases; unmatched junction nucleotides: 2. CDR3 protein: CASSSGQGNQPQHF. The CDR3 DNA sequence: TGCGCCAGCAGCTCAGGACAGGGCAATCAGCCCCAGCATTTT.

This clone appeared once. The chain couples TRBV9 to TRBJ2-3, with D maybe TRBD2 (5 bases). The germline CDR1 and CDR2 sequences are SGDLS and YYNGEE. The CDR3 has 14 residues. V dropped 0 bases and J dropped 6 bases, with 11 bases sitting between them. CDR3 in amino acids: CASSVEGVVDTQYF. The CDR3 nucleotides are TGTGCCAGCAGCGTAGAGGGAGTCGTTGATACGCAGTATTTT.

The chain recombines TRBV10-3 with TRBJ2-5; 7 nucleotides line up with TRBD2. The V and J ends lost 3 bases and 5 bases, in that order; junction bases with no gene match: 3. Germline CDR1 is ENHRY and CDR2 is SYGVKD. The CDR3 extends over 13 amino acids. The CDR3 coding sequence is TGTGCCATCAGTGAAGGGAGGGAGGAGACCCAGTACTTC. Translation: CAISEGREETQYF.

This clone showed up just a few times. CDR3 sequence (DNA): TGTGCCTGGAGTCGAACAGGAGGGGAATCTCAGCCCCAGCATTTT. This codes for CAWSRTGGESQPQHF. This rearrangement joins TRBV30 to TRBJ1-5; D might be TRBD1 (5 bases). CDR3 length equals 15 residues. Between the trimmed V and J ends, which lost 2 bases and 6 bases, there was a span of 17 bases. Germline values: CDR1 GTSNPN, CDR2 SVGIG (reference sequence).

The CDR3: CASSLLWGQDNSPLHF. The DNA for the CDR3 is TGTGCCAGCAGCTTGTTGTGGGGGCAAGATAATTCACCCCTCCACTTT. The rearrangement links TRBV5-8 to TRBJ1-6, with a weak D call TRBD1 (6 bases). The V end lost 1 base, the J end lost 5 bases, and 13 bases lay between the germline ends. The CDR3 totals 16 residues. Germline V CDR1 and CDR2: SGHTS, YDEGEE.

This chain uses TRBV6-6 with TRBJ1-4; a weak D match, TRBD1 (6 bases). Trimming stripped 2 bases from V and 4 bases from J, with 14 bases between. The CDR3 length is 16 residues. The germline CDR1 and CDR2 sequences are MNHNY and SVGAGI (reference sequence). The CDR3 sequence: CASSYPPGTLNEKLFF. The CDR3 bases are TGTGCCAGCAGTTACCCCCCCGGGACACTTAATGAAAAACTGTTTTTT.

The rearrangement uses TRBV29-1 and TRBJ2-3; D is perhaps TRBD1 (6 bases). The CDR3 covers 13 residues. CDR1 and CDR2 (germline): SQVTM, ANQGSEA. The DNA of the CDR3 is TGCAGTGGGGTTGGGGGCGCGACAGATACGCAGTATTTT. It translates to CSGVGGATDTQYF.

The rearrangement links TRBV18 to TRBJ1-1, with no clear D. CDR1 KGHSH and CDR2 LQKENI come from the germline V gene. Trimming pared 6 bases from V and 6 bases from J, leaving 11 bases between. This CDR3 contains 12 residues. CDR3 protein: CASSRREAEAFF. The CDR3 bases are TGTGCCAGCTCGCGGCGAGAGGCTGAAGCTTTCTTT.

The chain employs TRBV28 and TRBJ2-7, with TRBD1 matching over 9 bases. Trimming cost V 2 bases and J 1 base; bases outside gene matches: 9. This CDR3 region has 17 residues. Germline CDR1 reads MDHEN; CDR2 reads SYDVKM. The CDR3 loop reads CASSLEFGTGSSYEQYF. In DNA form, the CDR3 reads TGTGCCAGCAGTTTAGAATTCGGGACAGGGAGTTCCTACGAGCAGTACTTC.